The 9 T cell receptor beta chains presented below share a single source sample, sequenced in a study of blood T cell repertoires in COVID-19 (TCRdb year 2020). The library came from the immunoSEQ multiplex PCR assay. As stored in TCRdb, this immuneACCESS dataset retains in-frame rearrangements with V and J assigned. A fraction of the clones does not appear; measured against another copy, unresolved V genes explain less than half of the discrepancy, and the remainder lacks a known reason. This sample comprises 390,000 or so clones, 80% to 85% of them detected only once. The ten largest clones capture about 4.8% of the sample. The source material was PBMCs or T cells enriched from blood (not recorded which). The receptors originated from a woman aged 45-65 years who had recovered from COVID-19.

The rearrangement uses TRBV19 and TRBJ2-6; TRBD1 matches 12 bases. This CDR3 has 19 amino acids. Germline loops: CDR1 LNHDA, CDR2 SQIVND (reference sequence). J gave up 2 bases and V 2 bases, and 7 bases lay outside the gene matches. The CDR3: CASSIPPGQGAAGANVLTF. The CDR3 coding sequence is TGTGCCAGTAGTATACCCCCGGGACAGGGGGCGGCTGGGGCCAACGTCCTGACTTTC.

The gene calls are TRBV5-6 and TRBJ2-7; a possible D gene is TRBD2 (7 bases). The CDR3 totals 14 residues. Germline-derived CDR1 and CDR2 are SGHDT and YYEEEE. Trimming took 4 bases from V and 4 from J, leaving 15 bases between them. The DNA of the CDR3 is TGTGCCAGCAGCCCGCGGGGGCCTAAGTACGAGCAGTACTTC. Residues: CASSPRGPKYEQYF.

The CDR3 DNA follows: TGTGCCAGCAGTCCAAGGGTACAGGGGAGCAATCAGCCCCAGCATTTT. This encodes CASSPRVQGSNQPQHF. The chain uses TRBV27 and TRBJ1-5; 7 nucleotides match TRBD1. This CDR3 has 16 amino acids. Germline loops: CDR1 MNHEY, CDR2 SMNVEV (reference sequence). The ends lost 5 bases at V and 1 base at J; junction bases unmatched: 8.

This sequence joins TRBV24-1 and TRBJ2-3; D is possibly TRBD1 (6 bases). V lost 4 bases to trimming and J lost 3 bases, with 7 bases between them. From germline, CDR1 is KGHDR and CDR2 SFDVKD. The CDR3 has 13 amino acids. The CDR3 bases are TGTGCCACCAGTGACAGGGGAACAGATACGCAGTATTTT. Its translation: CATSDRGTDTQYF.

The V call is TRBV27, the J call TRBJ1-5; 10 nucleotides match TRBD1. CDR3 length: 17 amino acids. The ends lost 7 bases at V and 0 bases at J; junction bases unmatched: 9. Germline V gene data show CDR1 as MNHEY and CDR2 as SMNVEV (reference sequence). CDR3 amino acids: CASKKGQGVNSNQPQHF. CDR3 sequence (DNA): TGTGCCAGCAAGAAAGGACAGGGGGTTAATAGCAATCAGCCCCAGCATTTT.

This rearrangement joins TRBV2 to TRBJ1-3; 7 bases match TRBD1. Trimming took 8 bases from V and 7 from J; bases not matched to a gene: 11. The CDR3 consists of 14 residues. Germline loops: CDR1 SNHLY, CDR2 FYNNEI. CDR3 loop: CASSQGGNPNTIYF. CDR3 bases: TGTGCCAGCTCCCAGGGGGGAAACCCCAACACCATATATTTT.

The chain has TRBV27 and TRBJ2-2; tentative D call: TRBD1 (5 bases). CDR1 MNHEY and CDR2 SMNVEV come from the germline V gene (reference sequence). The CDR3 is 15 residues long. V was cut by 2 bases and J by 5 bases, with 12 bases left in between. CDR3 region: CASSLSRANTGELFF. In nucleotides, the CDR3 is TGTGCCAGCAGTTTAAGCAGGGCCAATACCGGGGAGCTGTTTTTT.

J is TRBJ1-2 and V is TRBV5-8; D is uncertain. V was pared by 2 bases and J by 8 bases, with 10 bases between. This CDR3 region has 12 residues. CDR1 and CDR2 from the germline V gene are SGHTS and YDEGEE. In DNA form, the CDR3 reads TGTGCCAGCAGCTTAGGGAGGTCGGGCTACACCTTC. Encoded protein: CASSLGRSGYTF.

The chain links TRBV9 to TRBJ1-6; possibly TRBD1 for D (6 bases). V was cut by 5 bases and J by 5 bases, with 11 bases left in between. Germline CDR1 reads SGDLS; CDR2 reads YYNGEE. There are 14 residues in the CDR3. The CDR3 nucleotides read TGTGCCAGCAGACCTGGACAGAATAATTCACCCCTCCACTTT. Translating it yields CASRPGQNNSPLHF.